Sequencing of this T cell receptor beta chain was carried out in a study of T-cell reconstitution after alpha-beta-depleted transplantation in children (dated by TCRdb to 2016 to 2017). About the full investigation: Using TCR repertoire profiling, the study quantitatively followed how T-cell immune reconstitution unfolded in children after TCRalphabeta/CD19-depleted allogeneic hematopoietic cell transplantation. The paper as a whole reports these results and caveats: In some patients, the high TCRbeta diversity seen at day 60 was put down to recipient T cells and intrathymic progenitors that had survived conditioning. The apparently early alphabetaT-cell count recovery about two months after transplant was reportedly dependent on only several hundred rapidly expanded clones derived from non-depleted graft cells. Over subsequent months, a decline in hyperexpanded clone frequencies was noted, and after one year, T-cell counts and TCRbeta diversity were mostly ascribed to newly produced T cells.

The germline V gene sets CDR1 to MDHEN and CDR2 to SYDVKM. The CDR3 holds 15 amino acids from the cysteine to the phenylalanine. Left in the record is the CDR3 DNA by itself, 45 bases read in frame from the first base. The germline ends are 15 bases apart after V is trimmed by 3 bases and J by 4 bases. In light of the paper, this sample's treatment or condition label describes: allogeneic hematopoietic cell transplantation with graft depleted of TCRalphabeta T cells and CD19 B cells. TCRalphabeta/CD19-depleted allogeneic hematopoietic cell grafts were given to the transplant recipients, all of whom were children. The table lists this clonotype with a few counts. The antigen this receptor binds is unknown. Base qualities are not recorded, but no much larger clone differs from it by a single base. Receptor amplification or capture employed PCR. Sequencing instrument: Illumina HiSeq 2500. TCR libraries were prepared with molecular barcoding, using unique molecular identifiers to normalize TCRbeta repertoire quantification. The public reads were reanalyzed by TCRdb: fastp trimming at Q25, MiXCR alignment, in-frame beta chains only. Merged by CDR3 protein, the rows form single entries marked with the most common genes and DNA. This sample is represented by around 580,000 distinct CDR3 sequences; about 21% of them were singletons. The ten largest clones add up to 13% to 15% of the sample.

Source: PBMCs, mostly from graft donor cells, taken 360 days after TCRalphabeta/CD19-depleted stem cell transplant. This TCR derives from a boy in the first two years of life who had a stem cell transplant for acute myeloid leukemia, so the T cells may come from the graft donor. Recombination connected TRBV28 to TRBJ1-2, with a tentative D gene TRBD1 over 5 matching bases. The CDR3 loop reads CASSFRGGVGYGYTF. The DNA reads TGTGCCAGCAGTTTCCGGGGCGGCGTCGGCTATGGCTACACCTTC.